The rows below give T cell receptor beta chains drawn from one sample of a study of neurological immune-mediated disorders. TCRdb recomputed calls from the 5' RACE reads with MiXCR, one row per CDR3 protein. The sample shows 75,000 to 85,000 distinct CDR3 sequences, approximately 17% of them seen only once. Sample: PBMCs. The receptors were gathered from a woman between 40 and 55 years old in good health. Each CDR3 is given without its conserved first and last residue. Some rows mark clone size as missing; the rest say once, few, many or name a class of expanded clone.

clone size	J gene	V gene	CDR3 protein
many	TRBJ1-1	TRBV29-1	SVEVQTTEAF
once	TRBJ1-2	TRBV5-1	ASSLATGDQGYT
-	TRBJ2-5	TRBV28	ASSGTSRQETQY
many	TRBJ2-5	TRBV2	ASSDELKTETQY
-	TRBJ1-5	TRBV7-2	ASSSGGESDQPQH
many	TRBJ1-5	TRBV20-1	SARLRGGRNQPQH
many	TRBJ2-2	TRBV6-2/TRBV6-3	ASSEDSSTGELF
-	TRBJ2-3	TRBV5-5	ASSLARQFADTQY
-	TRBJ1-2	TRBV2	ASSAGTAYGYT
-	TRBJ2-3	TRBV9	ASSVVGTSTDTQY
many	TRBJ2-2	TRBV18	ASSPLGPGELF
few	TRBJ2-3	TRBV7-3	ASSLTGWSTDTQY
many	TRBJ2-2	TRBV12-3/TRBV12-4	ASTPGLTTGELF
many	TRBJ2-1	TRBV20-1	SASPSGGTYNEQF
many	TRBJ2-2	TRBV4-3	ASSQGSGITGELF
-	TRBJ2-1	TRBV29-1	SVVGGRDADEQF
many	TRBJ2-7	TRBV5-1	ASSLRSRADEQY
-	TRBJ1-4	TRBV4-3	ASSQDAEEKLF
many	TRBJ2-5	TRBV6-5	ASSFQGAEETQY
many	TRBJ2-1	TRBV6-5	ASSYTGTAEYNEQF
many	TRBJ1-1	TRBV5-6	ASSLGRVSEAF
many	TRBJ2-6	TRBV3-1	ASSQDEGAGANVLT
many	TRBJ2-6	TRBV27	ASSVTRDPVGANVLT
many	TRBJ1-5	TRBV6-5	ASSYSTVDQPQH
many	TRBJ1-1	TRBV29-1	SVEESGMGTEAF
few	TRBJ2-3	TRBV7-2	ASSLDRGGEY
many	TRBJ1-2	TRBV7-2	ASSSSGRDGYT
-	TRBJ2-5	TRBV7-2	TSSLGLNRETQY
many	TRBJ2-3	TRBV3-1	ASSPSGSTDTQY
many	TRBJ1-3	TRBV6-6	ASSSQGYRVGNTIY
many	TRBJ1-1	TRBV5-1	ASSLSGAMNTEAF
many	TRBJ2-6	TRBV6-2/TRBV6-3	ASSRGGSGGANVLT
-	TRBJ2-5	TRBV7-2	ASSKQGQETQY
many	TRBJ1-5	TRBV7-8	ASSSGQGHQPQH
many	TRBJ2-3	TRBV7-2	ASSLVLPALTDTQY
many	TRBJ1-5	TRBV14	ASRVNGGWSNQPQH
many	TRBJ2-5	TRBV5-5	ASSLNPGAQETQY
few	TRBJ2-1	TRBV18	ASSPEGVQF
many	TRBJ1-2	TRBV4-1	ASSQEGEGIGYT
-	TRBJ1-1	TRBV5-1	ASSPDRYTEAF
many	TRBJ2-2	TRBV5-1	ASRNRGNTGELF
-	TRBJ2-3	TRBV5-1	ASSTGASTDTQY
many	TRBJ1-2	TRBV12-3/TRBV12-4	ASSSIHRYQGNYGYT
-	TRBJ2-7	TRBV15	ATSQTTVNYEQY
many	TRBJ1-1	TRBV5-1	ASSPWGGTEAF
many	TRBJ2-1	TRBV12-3/TRBV12-4	ASSLGPGPYNEQF
many	TRBJ2-7	TRBV9	ASSADTWPYEQY
many	TRBJ1-1	TRBV20-1	SASLRLDTEAF
many	TRBJ2-1	TRBV20-1	SAPGAGDEQF
many	TRBJ2-2	TRBV7-2	ASSLDASGGASGELF
-	TRBJ2-2	TRBV27	ASSLDSGVHRVTGELF
many	TRBJ2-1	TRBV6-5	ASSNDRVAYNEQF
many	TRBJ2-7	TRBV27	ASSPPITGTRGREQY
many	TRBJ1-1	TRBV20-1	SAPKTGPGSEAF
-	TRBJ2-3	TRBV6-5	ASSFVRGYAV
many	TRBJ1-3	TRBV7-8	ASSSPRYTSGNTIY
-	TRBJ2-5	TRBV5-1	ASSLVPALQETQY
many	TRBJ2-3	TRBV20-1	SAPGGGDTQY
many	TRBJ2-2	TRBV20-1	SAEKGQKELF
many	TRBJ2-1	TRBV5-1	ASSLEGRPQF